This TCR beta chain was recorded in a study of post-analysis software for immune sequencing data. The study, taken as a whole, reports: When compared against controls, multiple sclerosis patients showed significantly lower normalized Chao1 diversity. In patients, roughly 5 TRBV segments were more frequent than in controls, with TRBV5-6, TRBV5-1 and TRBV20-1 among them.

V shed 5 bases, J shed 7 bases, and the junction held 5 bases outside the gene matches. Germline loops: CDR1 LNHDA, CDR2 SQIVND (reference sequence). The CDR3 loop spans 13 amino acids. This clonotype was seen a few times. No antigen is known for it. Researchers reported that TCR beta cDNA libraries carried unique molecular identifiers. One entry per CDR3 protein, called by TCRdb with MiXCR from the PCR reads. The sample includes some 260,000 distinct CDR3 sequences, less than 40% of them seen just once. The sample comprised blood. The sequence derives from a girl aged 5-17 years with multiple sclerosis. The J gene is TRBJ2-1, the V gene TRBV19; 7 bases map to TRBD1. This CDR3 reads CASSSYRGNEQFF. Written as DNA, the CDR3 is TGTGCCAGTAGTTCGTACAGGGGAAATGAGCAGTTCTTC.